Below are 18 T cell receptor beta chains sequenced from a single sample in a study of OX40 agonist ivuxolimab in advanced cancers. Some clones are missing from TCRdb's copy, which holds only in-frame ones; the method was immunoSEQ multiplex PCR. The profile shows 25,000 to 30,000 clones, roughly 77% of them singletons. The sequenced sample was CD4+ or CD8+ T cells sorted from blood, obtained in a trial of the OX40 agonist ivuxolimab. These TCRs come from an adult with an advanced solid tumor such as melanoma, head and neck, liver or kidney cancer.

DNA of the CDR3: TGTGCCAGCAGCCGGGACTCCTTGAACACTGAAGCTTTCTTT. Amino acid sequence: CASSRDSLNTEAFF. The chain carries TRBV14 and TRBJ1-1, with D possibly TRBD1 on 5 matching bases. CDR3 length: 14 residues. Trimming cost V 4 bases and J 0 bases, with 9 bases left between them. Per germline, CDR1 SGHDN and CDR2 FVKESK.

This clone showed up just a few times. The chain couples TRBV4-1 to TRBJ2-1; 12 bases are shared with TRBD2. Germline CDR1 reads MGHRA; CDR2 reads YSYEKL. CDR3 size: 15 residues. With 1 base clipped from V and 8 bases from J, the junction kept 3 bases outside the gene matches. The CDR3, as DNA: TGCGCCAGCAGCCAAGTGAGACTAGCGGGAGATGAGCAGTTCTTC. Protein sequence: CASSQVRLAGDEQFF.

The rearrangement uses TRBV2 and TRBJ1-2; 12 bases are a match to TRBD1. Germline-derived CDR1 and CDR2 are SNHLY and FYNNEI. CDR3 length: 15 residues. V was clipped by 6 bases and J by 4 bases; unmatched bases: 6. The CDR3 DNA sequence: TGTGCCAGCAGGGTCGGGACAGGGGGCAGCTATGGCTACACCTTC. Translating it yields CASRVGTGGSYGYTF.

By share of the sample, this clone is medium-sized. This chain joins TRBV5-1 and TRBJ2-7, with TRBD2 matching 14 bases. After removal of 3 bases from V and 10 bases from J, the junction contained 18 bases not matched to a gene. Per germline, CDR1 SGHRS and CDR2 YFSETQ. This CDR3 region has 18 residues. CDR3 DNA: TGCGCCAGCAGCTCGCAGCCTGGGACTAGCGGGGGCCCCGAGGCACAGTACTTC. Translated, it gives CASSSQPGTSGGPEAQYF.

V and J are TRBV5-6 and TRBJ1-5; D unclear. There are 12 residues in the CDR3. The V end was cut by 2 bases, the J end by 5 bases, with 5 bases between. Per the germline V gene, CDR1 is SGHDT and CDR2 is YYEEEE. The CDR3 coding sequence is TGTGCCAGCAGCTTCATTGATCAGCCCCAGCATTTT. Its translation: CASSFIDQPQHF.

This chain joins TRBV19 and TRBJ2-1, with TRBD2 matching over 13 bases. CDR1 and CDR2 (germline): LNHDA, SQIVND (reference sequence). The CDR3 has 15 amino acids. V shed 3 bases, J shed 10 bases, and the junction held 6 bases outside the gene matches. The CDR3: CASSMGLAGSGEQFF. In DNA form, the CDR3 reads TGTGCCAGTAGTATGGGACTAGCGGGAAGCGGAGAGCAGTTCTTC.

The chain employs TRBV7-3 and TRBJ2-2; no definite D call. V lost 5 bases and J 4 bases, leaving 11 bases between the germline ends. Germline V gene sequence: CDR1 SGHTA, CDR2 FQGTGA. The CDR3 is 14 residues long. The CDR3 region is CASSRTLITGELFF. The CDR3 region has the DNA TGTGCCAGCAGCCGTACTCTTATCACCGGGGAGCTGTTTTTT. Supplemented by reference TRBV7-3 and TRBJ2-2, the full variable domain reads GAGVSQTPSNKVTEKGKYVELRCDPISGHTALYWYRQSLGQGPEFLIYFQGTGAADDSGLPNDRFFAVRPEGSVSTLKIQRTERGDSAVYLCASSRTLITGELFFGEGSRLTVL.

The chain joins TRBV30 to TRBJ2-1; perhaps TRBD2 as D (5 bases). Germline CDR1 and CDR2: GTSNPN and SVGIG (reference sequence). The ends were cut back, 2 bases at V and 15 bases at J, with 8 bases in the middle. This CDR3 is 9 amino acids long. The CDR3: CAWSPTMFF. The DNA for the CDR3 is TGTGCCTGGAGTCCGACTATGTTCTTC.

The V gene is TRBV9, the J gene TRBJ1-4, with TRBD1 matching 7 bases. This CDR3 is built from 16 residues. J lost 1 base, V lost 3 bases, and 6 bases had no gene match. CDR1 is SGDLS, CDR2 YYNGEE, per germline. CDR3 sequence: CASSEGQSLTNEKLFF. Here the CDR3 DNA reads TGTGCCAGCAGCGAGGGACAGAGTCTAACTAATGAAAAACTGTTTTTT. Combining the CDR3 with reference TRBV9 and TRBJ1-4 gives the whole variable domain DSGVTQTPKHLITATGQRVTLRCSPRSGDLSVYWYQQSLDQGLQFLIQYYNGEERAKGNILERFSAQQFPDLHSELNLSSLELGDSALYFCASSEGQSLTNEKLFFGSGTQLSVL.

The J gene is TRBJ2-5, the V gene TRBV21-1; the table's D call TRBD1 went unverified against the DNA. TRBV21-1 is marked as a pseudogene. The CDR3 spans 18 residues. The CDR3, as DNA: TGTGCCAGCAGCAAAAGAGCCCGGGACAGGGGGTATGATGAGACCCAGTACTTC. Its translation: CASSKRARDRGYDETQYF.

The chain is built from TRBV4-1 and TRBJ2-3; D unresolved. V lost 0 bases to trimming and J lost 3 bases, with 7 bases between them. CDR3 length: 14 amino acids. The V gene's germline CDR1 is MGHRA and CDR2 YSYEKL. Written as DNA, the CDR3 is TGCGCCAGCAGCCAAGAGGACGGGACAGATACGCAGTATTTT. It is translated as CASSQEDGTDTQYF.

This chain links TRBV4-2 with TRBJ2-7; 8 bases fit TRBD2. Trimming took 2 bases from V and 4 from J; bases not matched to a gene: 4. Germline V gene sequence: CDR1 LGHNA, CDR2 YNFKEQ. The CDR3 has 14 amino acids. The CDR3 nucleotides are TGTGCCAGCAGCCAAAGTGCGGGGGGATACGAGCAGTACTTC. Protein sequence: CASSQSAGGYEQYF.

This clone was found once. The chain recombines TRBV5-1 with TRBJ2-3, with a tentative D call TRBD1 (5 bases). Trimming pared 2 bases from V and 0 bases from J, leaving 13 bases between. The CDR3 loop spans 16 amino acids. CDR1 SGHRS and CDR2 YFSETQ come from the germline V gene. For the CDR3, the DNA is TGCGCCAGCAGCTTACAGGAAATTAGGAGCACAGATACGCAGTATTTT. Translating gives CASSLQEIRSTDTQYF.

CDR3 nucleotide sequence: TGCGCCAGCAGCTTAGTCGGGACAGGATCCTACGAGCAGTACTTC. This translates into CASSLVGTGSYEQYF. V is TRBV5-1 and J is TRBJ2-7; TRBD1 matches at 8 bases. The V gene end was trimmed by 2 bases and the J gene end by 1 base; junction bases not matched to a gene: 5. The V gene's germline CDR1 is SGHRS and CDR2 YFSETQ. The CDR3 covers 15 residues.

This clone was detected only once. CDR3 residues: CASSQDRVRGRTYEQYF. For the CDR3, the DNA is TGCGCCAGCAGCCAAGATCGGGTCCGGGGTAGGACCTACGAGCAGTACTTC. V and J are TRBV4-1 and TRBJ2-7; D may be TRBD2 (5 bases). Looked up from germline, CDR1 is MGHRA and CDR2 is YSYEKL. Trimming removed 0 bases at V and 2 bases at J, with 17 bases between. The CDR3 length is 17 residues.

The CDR3 region is CASSVGTGADTQYF. CDR3 nucleotide sequence: TGTGCCAGCAGCGTCGGGACAGGGGCAGATACGCAGTATTTT. The gene calls are TRBV7-9 and TRBJ2-3, with 10 bases that match TRBD1. The CDR3 runs to 14 residues. Losses at the gene ends were 5 bases for V and 4 bases for J; bases not matched to a gene: 3. Germline V gene sequence: CDR1 SEHNR, CDR2 FQNEAQ (reference sequence).

This chain connects TRBV4-1 to TRBJ1-2; possible D gene TRBD1, 6 bases. Trimming removed 0 bases from V and 4 bases from J, with 15 bases in between. This CDR3 has 16 amino acids. Germline V CDR1 and CDR2: MGHRA, YSYEKL. The CDR3 loop reads CASSQDLGTNFYGYTF. The CDR3 DNA sequence: TGCGCCAGCAGCCAAGATCTTGGGACAAATTTCTATGGCTACACCTTC.

In this sample, this clone turned up a few times. The rearrangement uses TRBV28 and TRBJ2-7; 7 bases map to TRBD1. Germline V gene sequence: CDR1 MDHEN, CDR2 SYDVKM. With 5 bases clipped from V and 2 bases from J, the junction kept 6 bases outside the gene matches. The CDR3 runs 14 residues. The CDR3 spells CASSVRDSTYEQYF. In DNA, the CDR3 is TGTGCCAGCAGTGTCCGGGACAGTACCTACGAGCAGTACTTC.